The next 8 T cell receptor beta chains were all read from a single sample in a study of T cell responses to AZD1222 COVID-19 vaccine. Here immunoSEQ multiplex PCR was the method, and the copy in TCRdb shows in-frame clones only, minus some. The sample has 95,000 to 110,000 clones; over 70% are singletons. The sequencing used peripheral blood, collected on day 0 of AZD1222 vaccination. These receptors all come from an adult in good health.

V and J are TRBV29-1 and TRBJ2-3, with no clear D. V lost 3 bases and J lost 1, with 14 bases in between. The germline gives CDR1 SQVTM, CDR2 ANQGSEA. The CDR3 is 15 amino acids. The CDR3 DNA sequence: TGCAGCGTTGACAATGGGTTCGGACGCACAGATACGCAGTATTTT. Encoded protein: CSVDNGFGRTDTQYF.

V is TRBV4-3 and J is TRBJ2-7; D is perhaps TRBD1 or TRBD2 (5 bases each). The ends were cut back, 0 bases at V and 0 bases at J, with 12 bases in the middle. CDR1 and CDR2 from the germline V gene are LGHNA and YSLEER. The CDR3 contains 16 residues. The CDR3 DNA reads TGCGCCAGCAGCCAAGAAAGGGCAGGGAGCTCCTACGAGCAGTACTTC. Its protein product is CASSQERAGSSYEQYF.

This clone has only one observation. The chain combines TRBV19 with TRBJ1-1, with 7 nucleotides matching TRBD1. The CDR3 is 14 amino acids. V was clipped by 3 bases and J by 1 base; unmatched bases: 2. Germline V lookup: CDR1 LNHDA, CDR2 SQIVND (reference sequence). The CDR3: CASSMGQTNTEAFF. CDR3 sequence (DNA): TGTGCCAGTAGTATGGGACAGACGAACACTGAAGCTTTCTTT.

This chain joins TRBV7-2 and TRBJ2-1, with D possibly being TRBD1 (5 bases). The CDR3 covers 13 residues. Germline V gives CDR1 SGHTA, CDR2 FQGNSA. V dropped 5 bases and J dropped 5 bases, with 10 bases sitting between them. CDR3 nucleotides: TGTGCCAGCAGCAAAGGCAGGGACAATGAGCAGTTCTTC. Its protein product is CASSKGRDNEQFF. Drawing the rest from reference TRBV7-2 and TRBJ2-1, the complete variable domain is GAGVSQSPSNKVTEKGKDVELRCDPISGHTALYWYRQSLGQGLEFLIYFQGNSAPDKSGLPSDRFSAERTGGSVSTLTIQRTQQEDSAVYLCASSKGRDNEQFFGPGTRLTVL.

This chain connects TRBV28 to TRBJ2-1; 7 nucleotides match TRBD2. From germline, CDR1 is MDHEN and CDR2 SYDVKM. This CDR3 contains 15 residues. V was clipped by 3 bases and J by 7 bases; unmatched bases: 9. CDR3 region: CASSLGGLRGNEQFF. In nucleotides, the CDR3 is TGTGCCAGCAGTTTGGGAGGGCTACGGGGTAATGAGCAGTTCTTC.

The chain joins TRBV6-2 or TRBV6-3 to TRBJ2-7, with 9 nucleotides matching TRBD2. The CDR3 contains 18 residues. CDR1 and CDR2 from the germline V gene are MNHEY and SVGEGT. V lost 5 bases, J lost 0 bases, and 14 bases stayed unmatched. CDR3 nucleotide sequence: TGTGCCAGCAGTATCACCGGGACTAGCCAAACTTTCTCCTACGAGCAGTACTTC. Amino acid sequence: CASSITGTSQTFSYEQYF.

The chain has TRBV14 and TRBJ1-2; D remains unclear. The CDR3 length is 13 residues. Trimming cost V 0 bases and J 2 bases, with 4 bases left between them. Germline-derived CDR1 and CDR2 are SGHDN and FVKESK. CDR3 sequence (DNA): TGTGCCAGCAGCCAAGACCGAAACTATGGCTACACCTTC. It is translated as CASSQDRNYGYTF.

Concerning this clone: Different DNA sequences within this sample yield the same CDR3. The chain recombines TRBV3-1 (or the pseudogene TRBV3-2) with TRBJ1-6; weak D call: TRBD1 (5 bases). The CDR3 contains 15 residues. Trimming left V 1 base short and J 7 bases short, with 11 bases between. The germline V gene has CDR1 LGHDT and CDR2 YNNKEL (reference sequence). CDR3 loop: CASSQGTGTNSPLHF. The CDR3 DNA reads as TGTGCCAGCAGCCAAGGGACGGGGACGAATTCACCCCTCCACTTT.